This is a list of T cell receptor beta chains from one sample in a study of human thymus T cells. Sequencing was performed with immunoSEQ multiplex PCR; in TCRdb, only in-frame clones are kept and a portion is missing. The repertoire holds approximately 46,000 clones, with approximately 95% as singletons. Material: blood. The receptors derive from a girl less than two years old with a congenital heart defect but otherwise immunologically healthy. Both conserved end residues are trimmed from each CDR3. Each record gives: CDR3 length, clone size, D gene, J gene, V gene, CDR3 protein. A D gene is named only where the DNA matches it firmly. The size field is filled for only some rows; it gives once, few, many or a size class.

len: 11; abundance: NA; d_gene: NA; j_gene: TRBJ2-1; v_gene: TRBV7-9; CDR3aa: ASSAGTHNEQF
len: 10; abundance: few; d_gene: NA; j_gene: TRBJ1-1; v_gene: TRBV10-3; CDR3aa: AISESGTEAF
len: 12; abundance: NA; d_gene: NA; j_gene: TRBJ2-5; v_gene: TRBV5-1; CDR3aa: ASRPRPHQETQY
len: 15; abundance: NA; d_gene: TRBD1; j_gene: TRBJ2-6; v_gene: TRBV6-4; CDR3aa: ASSPGTGSSGANVLT
len: 13; abundance: NA; d_gene: TRBD1; j_gene: TRBJ2-3; v_gene: TRBV5-4; CDR3aa: ASSLGDRVTDTQY
len: 11; abundance: NA; d_gene: NA; j_gene: TRBJ2-1; v_gene: TRBV29-1; CDR3aa: SVEASLYNEQF
len: 12; abundance: few; d_gene: NA; j_gene: TRBJ1-3; v_gene: TRBV28; CDR3aa: ASRRGPSGNTIY
len: 16; abundance: NA; d_gene: TRBD2; j_gene: TRBJ2-1; v_gene: TRBV7-2; CDR3aa: ASSSLGLAGFSYNEQF
len: 12; abundance: NA; d_gene: NA; j_gene: TRBJ2-6; v_gene: TRBV27; CDR3aa: ASSLFPGANVLT
len: 16; abundance: NA; d_gene: TRBD2; j_gene: TRBJ2-4; v_gene: TRBV19; CDR3aa: ASSIGLAGLGAKNIQY
len: 14; abundance: NA; d_gene: NA; j_gene: TRBJ2-1; v_gene: TRBV7-2; CDR3aa: ASSLGKGVARDEQF
len: 14; abundance: NA; d_gene: TRBD2; j_gene: TRBJ2-1; v_gene: TRBV15; CDR3aa: ATSRDKAGGDNEQF
len: 12; abundance: NA; d_gene: TRBD1; j_gene: TRBJ2-7; v_gene: TRBV27; CDR3aa: ASSGDRGPYEQY
len: 12; abundance: NA; d_gene: TRBD2; j_gene: TRBJ2-2; v_gene: TRBV7-2; CDR3aa: ASRLAGAPGELF
len: 9; abundance: NA; d_gene: NA; j_gene: TRBJ1-5; v_gene: TRBV28; CDR3aa: ALSPNQPQH
len: 10; abundance: NA; d_gene: NA; j_gene: TRBJ2-3; v_gene: TRBV18; CDR3aa: ASSPDTDTQY
len: 14; abundance: NA; d_gene: TRBD1; j_gene: TRBJ1-1; v_gene: TRBV7-8; CDR3aa: ASSLQLGQGQTEAF
len: 13; abundance: NA; d_gene: TRBD2; j_gene: TRBJ2-3; v_gene: TRBV5-1; CDR3aa: ASASGGRVTDTQY
len: 9; abundance: NA; d_gene: NA; j_gene: TRBJ2-7; v_gene: TRBV6-1; CDR3aa: ASRGGGEQY
len: 9; abundance: NA; d_gene: NA; j_gene: TRBJ2-7; v_gene: TRBV20-1; CDR3aa: SAILVYEQY
len: 13; abundance: NA; d_gene: NA; j_gene: TRBJ2-7; v_gene: TRBV5-5; CDR3aa: ASSLVTMRSYEQY
len: 11; abundance: NA; d_gene: NA; j_gene: TRBJ2-7; v_gene: TRBV18; CDR3aa: ASSPPIAYEQY
len: 13; abundance: NA; d_gene: NA; j_gene: TRBJ2-1; v_gene: TRBV6-5; CDR3aa: ASSHLRNLYNEQF
len: 14; abundance: NA; d_gene: NA; j_gene: TRBJ2-3; v_gene: TRBV10-3; CDR3aa: AISESRKSSTDTQY
len: 13; abundance: NA; d_gene: NA; j_gene: TRBJ1-3; v_gene: TRBV4-1; CDR3aa: ASSQAGGTGNTIY
len: 12; abundance: NA; d_gene: TRBD2; j_gene: TRBJ2-3; v_gene: TRBV5-1; CDR3aa: ASSLGLAGDTQY
len: 17; abundance: NA; d_gene: NA; j_gene: TRBJ2-5; v_gene: TRBV14; CDR3aa: ASSQWGWGRTSQEETQY
len: 11; abundance: NA; d_gene: NA; j_gene: TRBJ2-1; v_gene: TRBV6-5; CDR3aa: ASSYREYNEQF
len: 14; abundance: NA; d_gene: NA; j_gene: TRBJ2-3; v_gene: TRBV7-9; CDR3aa: ASSSPGAVSTDTQY